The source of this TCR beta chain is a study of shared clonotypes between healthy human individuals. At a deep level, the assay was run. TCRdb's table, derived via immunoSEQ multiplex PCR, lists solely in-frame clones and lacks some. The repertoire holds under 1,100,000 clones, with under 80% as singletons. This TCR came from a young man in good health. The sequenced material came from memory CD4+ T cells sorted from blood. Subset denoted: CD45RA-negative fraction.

The CDR3 protein is CASSFTGTGGAGANVLTF. In nucleotides, the CDR3 is TGTGCCAGCAGCTTTACCGGGACAGGGGGCGCTGGGGCCAACGTCCTGACTTTC. V and J are TRBV9 and TRBJ2-6; 12 bases are a match to TRBD1. The CDR3 has 18 amino acids. The germline gives CDR1 SGDLS, CDR2 YYNGEE. After removal of 4 bases from V and 2 bases from J, the junction contained 7 bases not matched to a gene.